This is a list of T cell receptor beta chains from one sample in a study of CD8 T cell repertoires and HIV-1 epitope variants. The antigens of these receptors remain unknown. Assay: immunoSEQ multiplex PCR; the TCRdb copy retains only in-frame clones and omits some. Of about 3,100 clones listed, about 70% are singletons. The specimen sequenced was cultured CD8+ T cells derived from PBMCs. The receptor source for this set is a male donor with HIV. The CDR3 runs from the conserved cysteine through the conserved F or W. A D gene is named only where the DNA matches it firmly. Size tells how often a clone was seen (once, few, many) or the class of an expanded clone, and some rows leave it out.

d_call j_call v_call clone_size cdr3_aa cdr3_nt
. TRBJ2-7 TRBV28 . CASSSPQRVYEQYF TGTGCCAGCAGTTCCCCTCAACGGGTCTACGAGCAGTACTTC
TRBD1 TRBJ1-2 TRBV7-2 . CASSLLGTANYGYTF TGTGCCAGCAGCTTACTAGGGACAGCTAATTATGGCTACACCTTC
. TRBJ1-1 TRBV7-9 . CASSLNGGSNTEAFF TGTGCCAGCAGCTTAAATGGGGGTTCCAACACTGAAGCTTTCTTT
TRBD1 TRBJ1-6 TRBV28 once CASSEQGPKTSSYNSPLHF TGTGCCAGCAGCGAACAGGGGCCAAAAACCAGCTCCTATAATTCACCCCTCCACTTT
. TRBJ2-5 TRBV2 . CASSDAGRGFETQYF TGTGCCAGCAGTGACGCTGGGCGGGGTTTTGAGACCCAGTACTTC
. TRBJ1-6 TRBV5-6 . CASSLAEMGSPLHF TGTGCCAGCAGCTTGGCCGAAATGGGTTCACCCCTCCACTTT
TRBD2 TRBJ2-1 TRBV11-1 . CASSLAYSREVGSYNEQFF TGTGCCAGCAGCTTAGCGTATAGCCGGGAGGTTGGGTCCTACAATGAGCAGTTCTTC
. TRBJ1-1 TRBV30 few CASDRDGTEAFF TGTGCCTCAGACCGGGATGGGACTGAAGCTTTCTTT
TRBD1 TRBJ2-3 TRBV7-2 few CASSPGQGNTDTQYF TGTGCCAGCAGCCCAGGACAGGGCAACACAGATACGCAGTATTTT
. TRBJ1-1 TRBV27 few CASSLGGGTEAFF TGTGCCAGCAGTTTAGGGGGAGGGACTGAAGCTTTCTTT
TRBD2 TRBJ2-3 TRBV5-1 . CASSQFPPGLAGSSTDTQYF TGCGCCAGCAGCCAATTTCCCCCGGGACTAGCGGGATCCTCCACAGATACGCAGTATTTT
TRBD2 TRBJ2-3 TRBV27 . CASSSRGLAHYTQYF TGTGCCAGCAGTTCTCGGGGACTAGCACATTATACGCAGTATTTT
TRBD1 TRBJ1-2 TRBV28 few CASSFLGGGGYTF TGTGCCAGCAGTTTCCTAGGGGGCGGAGGCTACACCTTC
TRBD2 TRBJ2-7 TRBV19 . CASSMTSGSYEQYF TGTGCCAGTAGTATGACTAGCGGGTCCTACGAGCAGTACTTC
. TRBJ2-5 TRBV5-4 . CASSLEAGQETQYF TGTGCCAGCAGCTTGGAGGCAGGGCAAGAGACCCAGTACTTC
. TRBJ2-2 TRBV4-2 once CASSQAGGHTGELFF TGTGCCAGCAGCCAAGCCGGGGGGCACACCGGGGAGCTGTTTTTT
. TRBJ2-1 TRBV13 . CASSLGRGGFNEQFF TGTGCCAGCAGCTTAGGGCGGGGAGGTTTCAATGAGCAGTTCTTC
. TRBJ2-1 TRBV5-5 . CASSFGSYNEQFF TGTGCCAGCAGCTTCGGCAGCTACAATGAGCAGTTCTTC
. TRBJ2-3 TRBV7-9 . CASSQLVTDTQYF TGTGCCAGCAGCCAGTTGGTCACAGATACGCAGTATTTT
TRBD2 TRBJ2-3 TRBV5-1 . CASSTSGGRAGTDTQYF TGCGCCAGCAGCACGTCCGGAGGGAGGGCGGGCACAGATACGCAGTATTTT
. TRBJ2-7 TRBV9 . CASSEGGLSYEQYF TGTGCCAGCAGCGAAGGCGGCCTCTCCTACGAGCAGTACTTC
TRBD2 TRBJ2-7 TRBV15 . CATSRATLAGDSYEQYF TGTGCCACCAGCAGAGCAACCTTAGCGGGGGACTCCTACGAGCAGTACTTC
. TRBJ1-5 TRBV4-3 . CASSQERRSNQPQHF TGCGCCAGCAGCCAAGAGCGTCGGAGCAATCAGCCCCAGCATTTT
. TRBJ2-7 TRBV5-6 once CASSSGYEQYF TGTGCCAGCAGCTCGGGGTACGAGCAGTACTTC
. TRBJ1-5 TRBV28 . CASSPSSSNQPQHF TGTGCCAGCAGTCCCTCGAGTAGCAATCAGCCCCAGCATTTT
. TRBJ1-6 TRBV21-1 . CASSFYHVCSYNSPLHF TGTGCCAGCAGCTTTTACCACGTATGCTCCTATAATTCACCCCTCCACTTT
. TRBJ1-3 TRBV7-8 . CASSLEGTGNTIYF TGTGCCAGCAGCTTAGAGGGTACGGGAAACACCATATATTTT
. TRBJ1-1 TRBV7-9 . CASSHRDTEAFF TGTGCCAGCAGCCATCGGGACACTGAAGCTTTCTTT
. TRBJ2-7 TRBV5-6 few CASSWSENMVYEQYF TGTGCCAGCAGCTGGTCCGAAAATATGGTGTACGAGCAGTACTTC
. TRBJ2-5 TRBV2 . CASSEGGDSLETQYF TGTGCCAGCAGTGAGGGCGGGGACTCCCTAGAGACCCAGTACTTC
. TRBJ1-5 TRBV7-9 . CASSLESSNQPQHF TGTGCCAGCAGCTTAGAGAGTAGCAATCAGCCCCAGCATTTT
. TRBJ2-2 TRBV19 . CASKSNTGELFF TGTGCCAGTAAGTCGAACACCGGGGAGCTGTTTTTT
. TRBJ2-3 TRBV7-9 . CASSLGALITDTQYF TGTGCCAGCAGCCTTGGAGCTCTGATAACAGATACGCAGTATTTT
. TRBJ2-3 TRBV4-3 . CASSQDGGSTDTQYF TGCGCCAGCAGCCAAGATGGGGGCAGCACAGATACGCAGTATTTT
TRBD2 TRBJ2-2 TRBV5-6 once CASSFASSGTVAGELFF TGTGCCAGCAGCTTTGCAAGTAGCGGGACGGTGGCCGGGGAGCTGTTTTTT
TRBD1 TRBJ1-2 TRBV27 . CASSSTGLANYGYTF TGTGCCAGCAGTTCGACAGGGCTAGCTAACTATGGCTACACCTTC
TRBD1 TRBJ2-3 TRBV5-6 . CASSFGTGLLADTQYF TGTGCCAGCAGCTTCGGGACAGGGCTTCTTGCAGATACGCAGTATTTT
. TRBJ2-7 TRBV27 . CASSVAGASYEQYF TGTGCCAGCAGTGTGGCAGGTGCCTCCTACGAGCAGTACTTC
. TRBJ2-7 TRBV29-1 once CSVVTGPAYEQYF TGCAGCGTTGTAACAGGTCCGGCCTACGAGCAGTACTTC
. TRBJ1-5 TRBV28 . CASSPGLPGSPQHF TGTGCCAGCAGCCCAGGACTGCCCGGGTCTCCCCAGCATTTT
. TRBJ2-3 TRBV2 . CASRDGIGTDTQYF TGTGCCAGCAGGGATGGAATTGGCACAGATACGCAGTATTTT
. TRBJ1-1 TRBV6-5 . CASSSGWATEAFF TGTGCCAGCAGTTCTGGCTGGGCCACTGAAGCTTTCTTT
TRBD1 TRBJ2-3 TRBV18 few CASSPLGGSTTDTQYF TGTGCCAGCTCACCACTAGGGGGCAGTACCACAGATACGCAGTATTTT
. TRBJ2-1 TRBV10-3 . CAISEGTDNEQFF TGTGCCATCAGTGAAGGTACTGACAATGAGCAGTTCTTC
TRBD1 TRBJ1-2 TRBV6-6 . CASSYSLPGGADGYTF TGTGCCAGCAGTTACTCCTTGCCAGGGGGCGCGGATGGCTACACCTTC